The clone carrying this T cell receptor (beta chain) showed up just a few times. Its target is unknown. The data are from a study of CD8 T cells in ankylosing spondylitis. Libraries for TCR beta were made by quantitative 5'-RACE with molecular barcodes. MiXCR, applied by TCRdb to the 5' RACE reads, yields one record per CDR3 protein. The data contain about 250,000 distinct CDR3 sequences, about 10% of them seen just once; the ten biggest clones take up 2.5% to 3%. The germline V gene encodes CDR1 SGHTA and CDR2 FQGNSA. Trimming removed 1 base from V and 1 base from J, with 10 bases in between. The CDR3 runs to 15 residues. Study-level points and caveats: A TCR beta motif made of 7 to 9 highly homologous variants seemed typical of ankylosing spondylitis blood. Matched ankylosing spondylitis synovial fluid reportedly showed significant enrichment of disease-linked clones.

The V gene is TRBV7-2, the J gene TRBJ1-1; D may be TRBD1 (6 bases). Sequencing used blood, either unsorted or a sorted T cell fraction (not recorded which). The sequence derives from a male donor with ankylosing spondylitis or in good health (not recorded which). In DNA, the CDR3 is TGTGCCAGCAGCTTAGATCCGACAGGGAACACTGAAGCTTTCTTT. Translation gives CASSLDPTGNTEAFF.